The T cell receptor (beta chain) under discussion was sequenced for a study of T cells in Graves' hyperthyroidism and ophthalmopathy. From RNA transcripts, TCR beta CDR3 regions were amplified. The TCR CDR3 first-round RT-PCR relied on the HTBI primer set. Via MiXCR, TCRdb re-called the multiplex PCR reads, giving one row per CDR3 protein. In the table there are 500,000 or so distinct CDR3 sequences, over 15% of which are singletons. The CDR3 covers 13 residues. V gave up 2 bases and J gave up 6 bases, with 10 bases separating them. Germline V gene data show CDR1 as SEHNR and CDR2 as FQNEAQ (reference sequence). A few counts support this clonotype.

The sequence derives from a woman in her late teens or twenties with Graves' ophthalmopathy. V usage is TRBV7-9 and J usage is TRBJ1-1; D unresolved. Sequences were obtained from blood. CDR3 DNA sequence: TGTGCCAGCAGCTTAATTTTGGTGCCTGAAGCTTTCTTT. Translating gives CASSLILVPEAFF.